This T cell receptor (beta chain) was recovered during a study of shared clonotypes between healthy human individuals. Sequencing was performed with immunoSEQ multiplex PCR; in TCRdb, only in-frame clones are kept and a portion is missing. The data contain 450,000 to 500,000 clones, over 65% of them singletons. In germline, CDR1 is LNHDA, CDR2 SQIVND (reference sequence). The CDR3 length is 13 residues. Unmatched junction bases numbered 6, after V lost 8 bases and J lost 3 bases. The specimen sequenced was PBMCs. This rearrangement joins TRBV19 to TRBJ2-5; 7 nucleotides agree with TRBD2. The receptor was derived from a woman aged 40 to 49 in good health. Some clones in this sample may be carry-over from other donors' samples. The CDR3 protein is CASSRLAEETQYF. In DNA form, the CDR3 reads TGTGCCAGTTCCCGCCTAGCGGAAGAGACCCAGTACTTC. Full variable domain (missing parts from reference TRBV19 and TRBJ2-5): DGGITQSPKYLFRKEGQNVTLSCEQNLNHDAMYWYRQDPGQGLRLIYYSQIVNDFQKGDIAEGYSVSREKKESFPLTVTSAQKNPTAFYLCASSRLAEETQYFGPGTRLLVL.